Shown below are 26 T cell receptor beta chains from a single sample sequenced in a study of shared clonotypes between healthy human individuals. The data were produced by immunoSEQ multiplex PCR, yet TCRdb's version contains in-frame clones alone and is incomplete. The data show about 980,000 clones, over 60% seen once. Source material: memory CD4+ T cells sorted from blood. The subset denotes: CD45RA-negative fraction. These TCRs come from a man between 18 and 35 years old in good health.

The chain links TRBV30 to TRBJ1-6, with D possibly TRBD1 on 5 matching bases. Trimming took off 4 bases at V and 10 bases at J, with 20 bases between the two ends. The CDR3 covers 15 residues. The germline CDR1 and CDR2 sequences are GTSNPN and SVGIG (reference sequence). CDR3 bases: TGTGCCTGGAACCGAGGTTCAGGGCCTAGGTCACCCCTCCACTTT. Translation gives CAWNRGSGPRSPLHF.

This clone appeared a single time. The chain couples TRBV5-1 to TRBJ2-2; D is unresolved. Germline loops: CDR1 SGHRS, CDR2 YFSETQ. The germline V and J ends were trimmed by 4 bases and 3 bases, with 13 bases remaining between them. This CDR3 has 15 amino acids. In DNA form, the CDR3 reads TGCGCCAGCAGCGTGTCCGGGCCCGACACCGGGGAGCTGTTTTTT. Its translation: CASSVSGPDTGELFF.

This sequence joins TRBV25-1 and TRBJ2-3, with D unclear. CDR3 length: 14 residues. The germline gives CDR1 MGHDK, CDR2 SYGVNS. V lost 6 bases and J lost 0, with 10 bases in between. CDR3: CASSAVGSTDTQYF. The CDR3 coding sequence is TGTGCCAGCAGCGCGGTGGGTAGCACAGATACGCAGTATTTT.

The chain employs TRBV5-1 and TRBJ2-3; D possibly corresponds to TRBD1 (6 bases). Looked up from germline, CDR1 is SGHRS and CDR2 is YFSETQ. Trimming shortened V by 3 bases and J by 7 bases, and 21 bases separated the two germline ends. CDR3 size: 16 residues. The CDR3 spells CASSSFGTRDGNTQYF. The CDR3 region has the DNA TGCGCCAGCAGCTCCTTCGGGACACGGGATGGGAATACGCAGTATTTT. The full variable domain, completed using reference TRBV5-1 and TRBJ2-3, is KAGVTQTPRYLIKTRGQQVTLSCSPISGHRSVSWYQQTPGQGLQFLFEYFSETQRNKGNFPGRFSGRQFSNSRSEMNVSTLELGDSALYLCASSSFGTRDGNTQYFGPGTRLTVL.

The chain joins TRBV21-1 to TRBJ1-1. TRBV21-1 is a pseudogene locus. The CDR3 spans 14 residues. CDR3 sequence reads: CASSLGSGDTEAFF. The DNA of the CDR3 is TGTGCCAGCAGCCTGGGGAGTGGTGACACTGAAGCTTTCTTT.

The V and J genes are TRBV29-1 and TRBJ2-5, with 8 bases matching TRBD2. This CDR3 contains 15 residues. CDR1 and CDR2 (germline): SQVTM, ANQGSEA. V dropped 6 bases and J dropped 2; count of bases not matched to a gene: 11. The CDR3 region has the DNA TGCAGCGTGAGACCCGGGACTAGAATACAAGAGACCCAGTACTTC. Protein: CSVRPGTRIQETQYF. The entire variable domain, with the rest obtained from reference TRBV29-1 and TRBJ2-5, is as follows: SAVISQKPSRDICQRGTSLTIQCQVDSQVTMMFWYRQQPGQSLTLIATANQGSEATYESGFVIDKFPISRPNLTFSTLTVSNMSPEDSSIYLCSVRPGTRIQETQYFGPGTRLLVL.

The rearrangement uses TRBV5-6 and TRBJ2-2, with a weak D call TRBD1 (5 bases). V lost 0 bases, J lost 0 bases, and 9 bases lay in between. The CDR3 consists of 16 residues. Germline V gives CDR1 SGHDT, CDR2 YYEEEE. CDR3 in amino acids: CASSLGTTPNTGELFF. CDR3 bases: TGTGCCAGCAGCTTGGGGACAACCCCGAACACCGGGGAGCTGTTTTTT.

The J gene is TRBJ2-2, the V gene TRBV6-1; D gene ambiguous. Germline V CDR1 and CDR2: MNHNS, SASEGT. The CDR3 covers 9 residues. Trimming took 2 bases from V and 12 from J, leaving 1 base between them. The CDR3 region has the DNA TGTGCCAGCAGTGAAAAGCTGTTTTTT. Its translation: CASSEKLFF.

This clone was recorded only once. V and J are TRBV18 and TRBJ1-6, with TRBD1 matching over 9 bases. With 3 bases clipped from V and 10 bases from J, the junction kept 10 bases outside the gene matches. The CDR3 is 16 residues long. Looked up from germline, CDR1 is KGHSH and CDR2 is LQKENI. CDR3 nucleotide sequence: TGTGCCAGCTCACCTTTAGGGACAGGGCTTCGATCACCCCTCCACTTT. This codes for CASSPLGTGLRSPLHF.

V and J are TRBV5-1 and TRBJ1-2; D unresolved. V was cut by 1 base and J by 6 bases, with 10 bases left in between. CDR3 length: 13 amino acids. CDR1 and CDR2 from the germline V gene are SGHRS and YFSETQ. This CDR3 is CASSLREGDGYTF. The CDR3 nucleotides read TGCGCCAGCAGCTTGAGGGAAGGCGATGGCTACACCTTC.

This clone turned up a few times. The chain has TRBV6-5 and TRBJ1-4; D is possibly TRBD1 (6 bases). The CDR3 length is 14 residues. The V and J ends lost 7 bases and 5 bases respectively, with 14 bases between them. Germline-derived CDR1 and CDR2 are MNHEY and SVGAGI. The CDR3 reads CASKRGGPNEKLFF. As DNA, the CDR3 is TGTGCCAGCAAGAGGGGGGGGCCCAATGAAAAACTGTTTTTT.

The J gene is TRBJ1-6, the V gene TRBV5-6; TRBD1 is a possible D gene (5 bases). Germline V gives CDR1 SGHDT, CDR2 YYEEEE. The CDR3 contains 13 residues. V was pared by 0 bases and J by 11 bases, with 9 bases between. The CDR3 DNA sequence: TGTGCCAGCAGCTTGGAAGTGGGGGCACCCCTCCACTTT. It yields the protein CASSLEVGAPLHF.

The V gene is TRBV5-1, the J gene TRBJ1-1; 10 bases are a match to TRBD1. There are 15 residues in the CDR3. With 4 bases clipped from V and 4 bases from J, the junction kept 7 bases outside the gene matches. In germline, CDR1 is SGHRS, CDR2 YFSETQ. CDR3 DNA: TGCGCCAGCAGCATAGACAGGGGGCAGAGCACTGAAGCTTTCTTT. Translation gives CASSIDRGQSTEAFF.

V and J are TRBV5-1 and TRBJ2-3, with 8 nucleotides matching TRBD1. The CDR3 consists of 15 residues. V lost 1 base and J lost 2; bases outside the gene matches: 3. In germline, CDR1 is SGHRS, CDR2 YFSETQ. In DNA form, the CDR3 reads TGCGCCAGCAGCTTGCCAGGGGGCATCACAGATACGCAGTATTTT. Translated, it gives CASSLPGGITDTQYF.

The chain carries TRBV4-3 and TRBJ2-5; D gene uncertain. Germline V lookup: CDR1 LGHNA, CDR2 YSLEER. The CDR3 has 16 amino acids. V was cut by 0 bases and J by 9 bases, with 20 bases left in between. CDR3 sequence: CASSQESAATHGPQYF. The CDR3 nucleotides read TGCGCCAGCAGCCAAGAATCGGCAGCGACCCACGGTCCCCAGTACTTC.

V usage is TRBV2 and J usage is TRBJ2-4; perhaps TRBD1 as D (5 bases). Looked up from germline, CDR1 is SNHLY and CDR2 is FYNNEI. Trimming removed 7 bases at V and 9 bases at J, with 16 bases between. This CDR3 comprises 13 residues. CDR3 bases: TGTGCCAGCAAAATGACAGTCCTTGGCATTCAGTACTTC. Translation: CASKMTVLGIQYF. The full variable domain, with the rest looked up from reference TRBV2 and TRBJ2-4, is EPEVTQTPSHQVTQMGQEVILRCVPISNHLYFYWYRQILGQKVEFLVSFYNNEISEKSEIFDDQFSVERPDGSNFTLKIRSTKLEDSAMYFCASKMTVLGIQYFGAGTRLSVL.

The chain has TRBV21-1 and TRBJ2-3; TRBD1, the table's D call, was not compared with the DNA. TRBV21-1 is noted as a pseudogene. The CDR3 length is 16 residues. The CDR3 spells CASSKLRRGRTDTQYF. The CDR3 nucleotides read TGTGCCAGCAGCAAATTACGAAGGGGCCGCACAGATACGCAGTATTTT.

The V gene is TRBV30, the J gene TRBJ2-1; D call uncertain. V lost 1 base and J 8 bases, leaving 12 bases between the germline ends. Germline CDR1 GTSNPN, CDR2 SVGIG (reference sequence). The CDR3 totals 13 residues. The CDR3 sequence is CAWSGEATDEQFF. CDR3 bases: TGTGCCTGGAGTGGGGAAGCGACCGATGAGCAGTTCTTC.

The rearrangement joins TRBV6-6 to TRBJ1-4, with D uncertain. Trimming pared 6 bases from V and 4 bases from J, leaving 12 bases between. There are 14 residues in the CDR3. The germline CDR1 and CDR2 sequences are MNHNY and SVGAGI (reference sequence). CDR3 sequence: CASRLGRINEKLFF. The CDR3 coding sequence is TGTGCCAGCAGGTTAGGACGGATTAATGAAAAACTGTTTTTT.

This sequence joins TRBV12-5 and TRBJ2-3; the D gene could be TRBD1 or TRBD2 (5 bases each). Germline V gene data show CDR1 as LGHNT and CDR2 as FRNRAP. This CDR3 has 13 residues. V gave up 2 bases and J gave up 8 bases, with 11 bases separating them. CDR3 amino acids: CASGLSGGVTQYF. Written as DNA, the CDR3 is TGTGCTAGTGGTTTGTCTGGGGGAGTTACGCAGTATTTT.

Concerning this clone: Within the sample, other DNA sequences also encode this same CDR3. The rearrangement uses TRBV18 and TRBJ1-2; D gene unclear. In germline, CDR1 is KGHSH, CDR2 LQKENI. The CDR3 is 13 amino acids. With 3 bases removed from V and 2 bases from J, the gap between germline ends came to 7 bases. The CDR3 sequence: CASSPEQNYGYTF. CDR3 DNA: TGTGCCAGCTCACCGGAACAGAACTATGGCTACACCTTC.

The DNA of the CDR3 is TGCAGCGGCGCCGAGGGCGTGGTTCAGTACTTC. It is translated as CSGAEGVVQYF. The chain combines TRBV29-1 with TRBJ2-4; D is possibly TRBD2 (5 bases). This CDR3 is 11 amino acids long. Trimming removed 7 bases from V and 11 bases from J, with 15 bases in between. CDR1 is SQVTM, CDR2 ANQGSEA, per germline.

The CDR3 sequence is CASSMDSSGRSEQYF. CDR3 nucleotides: TGTGCCAGTAGTATGGATAGTAGCGGGAGATCCGAGCAGTACTTC. The chain joins TRBV19 to TRBJ2-7, with TRBD2 matching over 9 bases. This CDR3 spans 15 amino acids. The V segment lost 3 bases and the J segment 6 bases; nucleotides outside the gene matches: 9. Germline CDR1 reads LNHDA; CDR2 reads SQIVND (reference sequence).

This clone showed up just a few times. The V and J genes are TRBV5-4 and TRBJ2-5, with D uncertain. The CDR3 runs to 12 residues. Trimming pared 3 bases from V and 8 bases from J, leaving 11 bases between. Germline assignment: CDR1 SGHNT and CDR2 YYREEE (reference sequence). CDR3 protein: CASSSLGSTQYF. In DNA, the CDR3 is TGTGCCAGCAGCTCCCTAGGTAGCACCCAGTACTTC. Variable domain in full (rest from reference TRBV5-4 and TRBJ2-5): ETGVTQSPTHLIKTRGQQVTLRCSSQSGHNTVSWYQQALGQGPQFIFQYYREEENGRGNFPPRFSGLQFPNYSSELNVNALELDDSALYLCASSSLGSTQYFGPGTRLLVL.

V and J are TRBV2 and TRBJ1-5; tentatively, D is TRBD1 (6 bases). CDR1 is SNHLY and CDR2 is FYNNEI in the germline V gene. V gave up 3 bases and J gave up 3 bases, with 9 bases separating them. CDR3 length: 14 residues. The chain's CDR3 is CASSDGTINQPQHF. For the CDR3, the DNA is TGTGCCAGCAGTGACGGGACAATCAATCAGCCCCAGCATTTT. Full variable domain (remainder filled in from reference TRBV2 and TRBJ1-5): EPEVTQTPSHQVTQMGQEVILRCVPISNHLYFYWYRQILGQKVEFLVSFYNNEISEKSEIFDDQFSVERPDGSNFTLKIRSTKLEDSAMYFCASSDGTINQPQHFGDGTRLSIL.

The V and J genes are TRBV5-1 and TRBJ2-5, with D perhaps matching TRBD2 (7 bases). The CDR3 extends over 13 amino acids. CDR1 is SGHRS, CDR2 YFSETQ, per germline. The V end lost 4 bases, the J end lost 10 bases, and 17 bases lay between the germline ends. CDR3 sequence reads: CASSPLGGGSQYF. The CDR3 DNA follows: TGCGCCAGCAGCCCTTTAGGGGGGGGGAGCCAGTACTTC.